This T cell receptor (beta chain) is drawn from a study of shared T cell receptors in the human thymus. V shed 4 bases and J shed 7 bases, with 11 bases lying between them. The CDR3 contains 12 residues. Germline CDR1 and CDR2: SEHNR and FQNEAQ (reference sequence). Sequenced by immunoSEQ multiplex PCR; TCRdb stores in-frame clones only, minus some. Of some 640,000 clones listed, approximately 87% are singletons. These data also formed part of another study, on human thymus T cells. This second study notes: Samples came from healthy Finnish infants during open corrective cardiac surgery. Resections were taken during corrective heart surgery, and the thymus tissue came from these. Thymic and blood repertoires appeared to display a bias in their usage of V and J genes.

The chain is built from TRBV7-9 and TRBJ2-7, with unresolved D. The sequence derives from a boy younger than two with a congenital heart defect. The sample was thymocytes. The CDR3 reads CASSYSSGEQYF. The CDR3 DNA sequence: TGTGCCAGCAGCTATAGCTCCGGGGAGCAGTACTTC.